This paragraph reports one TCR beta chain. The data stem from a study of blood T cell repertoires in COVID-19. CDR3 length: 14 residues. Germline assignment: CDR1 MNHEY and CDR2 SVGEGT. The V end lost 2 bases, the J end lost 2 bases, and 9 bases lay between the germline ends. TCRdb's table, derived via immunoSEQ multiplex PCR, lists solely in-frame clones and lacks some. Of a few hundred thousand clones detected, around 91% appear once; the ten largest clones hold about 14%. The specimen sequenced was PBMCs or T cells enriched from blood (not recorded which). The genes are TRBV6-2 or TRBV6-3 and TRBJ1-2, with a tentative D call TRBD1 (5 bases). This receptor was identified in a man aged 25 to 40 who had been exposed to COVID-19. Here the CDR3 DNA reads TGTGCCAGCAGTTACGGGGCGTCCAACTATGGCTACACCTTC. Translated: CASSYGASNYGYTF.